These T cell receptor beta chains were read from a single sample in a study of blood T cell repertoires in COVID-19. Clones were read by immunoSEQ multiplex PCR, and TCRdb kept only the in-frame ones, dropping some. The sample shows under 300,000 clones, about 85% of them seen only once. Material: PBMCs or T cells enriched from blood (not recorded which). Receptors were obtained from a woman aged 30 to 39 with acute COVID-19. Both conserved end residues are part of each CDR3. Fields, in order: J gene, clone size, V gene, D gene, CDR3 protein, CDR3 DNA. D genes are given only for firm matches. Expanded clones get a size class; other rows say once, few or many, or leave the size out.

j_call: TRBJ1-2; clone_size: few; v_call: TRBV6-5; d_call: TRBD1; cdr3_aa: CASRPGQGVYGYTF; cdr3_nt: TGTGCCAGCAGGCCGGGACAGGGAGTATATGGCTACACCTTC
j_call: TRBJ1-5; clone_size: NA; v_call: TRBV19; d_call: NA; cdr3_aa: CASSIGLRSNQPQHF; cdr3_nt: TGTGCCAGTAGTATAGGTCTGCGGAGCAATCAGCCCCAGCATTTT
j_call: TRBJ2-5; clone_size: NA; v_call: TRBV7-2; d_call: TRBD1; cdr3_aa: CASSGSQGAKTQYF; cdr3_nt: TGTGCCAGCAGCGGAAGCCAGGGGGCTAAGACCCAGTACTTC
j_call: TRBJ1-4; clone_size: NA; v_call: TRBV11-2; d_call: NA; cdr3_aa: CASSMDRGRPEKLFF; cdr3_nt: TGTGCCAGCAGCATGGATAGGGGCAGACCAGAAAAACTGTTTTTT
j_call: TRBJ2-1; clone_size: once; v_call: TRBV6-2/TRBV6-3; d_call: NA; cdr3_aa: CASSFEQYNEQFF; cdr3_nt: TGTGCCAGCAGTTTTGAACAGTACAATGAGCAGTTCTTC
j_call: TRBJ2-1; clone_size: NA; v_call: TRBV6-5; d_call: TRBD2; cdr3_aa: CASSYVGRGGHAEQFF; cdr3_nt: TGTGCCAGCAGTTACGTCGGGCGGGGGGGACATGCGGAGCAGTTCTTC
j_call: TRBJ2-1; clone_size: NA; v_call: TRBV20-1; d_call: NA; cdr3_aa: CSARADNEQFF; cdr3_nt: TGCAGTGCTAGAGCGGACAATGAGCAGTTCTTC
j_call: TRBJ1-1; clone_size: NA; v_call: TRBV20-1; d_call: TRBD1; cdr3_aa: CSARQGAGAFF; cdr3_nt: TGCAGTGCTAGACAGGGGGCTGGTGCTTTCTTT
j_call: TRBJ2-3; clone_size: NA; v_call: TRBV29-1; d_call: NA; cdr3_aa: CSVDSLKMTDTQYF; cdr3_nt: TGCAGCGTTGACAGTCTTAAAATGACAGATACGCAGTATTTT
j_call: TRBJ2-1; clone_size: NA; v_call: TRBV6-2/TRBV6-3; d_call: TRBD2; cdr3_aa: CASSWGASVRLAVYNEQFF; cdr3_nt: TGTGCCAGCAGTTGGGGGGCATCTGTGAGACTAGCGGTCTACAATGAGCAGTTCTTC
j_call: TRBJ2-5; clone_size: NA; v_call: TRBV5-1; d_call: TRBD1; cdr3_aa: CASSRDRGRETQYF; cdr3_nt: TGCGCCAGCAGCAGGGACAGGGGGCGGGAGACCCAGTACTTC
j_call: TRBJ2-7; clone_size: few; v_call: TRBV10-1; d_call: TRBD2; cdr3_aa: CASSDGTSGRVGNEQYF; cdr3_nt: TGCGCCAGCAGTGACGGGACTAGCGGGAGGGTAGGTAACGAGCAGTACTTC
j_call: TRBJ1-4; clone_size: NA; v_call: TRBV25-1; d_call: NA; cdr3_aa: CASALIGVNEKLFF; cdr3_nt: TGTGCCAGCGCCTTAATCGGGGTTAATGAAAAACTGTTTTTT
j_call: TRBJ2-5; clone_size: once; v_call: TRBV7-9; d_call: TRBD1; cdr3_aa: CASSLDRFKETQYF; cdr3_nt: TGTGCCAGCAGCTTGGACAGGTTTAAAGAGACCCAGTACTTC
j_call: TRBJ2-5; clone_size: NA; v_call: TRBV6-5; d_call: TRBD1; cdr3_aa: CASSSTRDSGTQYF; cdr3_nt: TGTGCCAGCAGTTCGACCCGGGACAGTGGGACCCAGTACTTC
j_call: TRBJ1-2; clone_size: few; v_call: TRBV7-8; d_call: NA; cdr3_aa: CASSLVRVPPGYGYTF; cdr3_nt: TGTGCCAGCAGCTTAGTGAGGGTCCCGCCGGGCTATGGCTACACCTTC
j_call: TRBJ2-7; clone_size: NA; v_call: TRBV25-1; d_call: TRBD2; cdr3_aa: CASKPGGLAGEKGQYF; cdr3_nt: TGTGCCAGCAAACCCGGGGGACTAGCGGGAGAGAAGGGGCAGTACTTC
j_call: TRBJ2-6; clone_size: NA; v_call: TRBV12-5; d_call: TRBD2; cdr3_aa: CASGPFSRGGFSGANVLTF; cdr3_nt: TGTGCTAGTGGTCCTTTTAGTCGCGGGGGGTTCTCTGGGGCCAACGTCCTGACTTTC
j_call: TRBJ2-5; clone_size: NA; v_call: TRBV28; d_call: TRBD1; cdr3_aa: CASSEGQGDAETQYF; cdr3_nt: TGTGCCAGCAGTGAAGGACAGGGAGATGCAGAGACCCAGTACTTC
j_call: TRBJ2-3; clone_size: NA; v_call: TRBV7-2; d_call: NA; cdr3_aa: CASSFDRFRVDTQYF; cdr3_nt: TGTGCCAGCAGCTTCGACAGGTTCAGGGTGGATACGCAGTATTTT
j_call: TRBJ2-1; clone_size: NA; v_call: TRBV14; d_call: TRBD2; cdr3_aa: CASSPVAGARNEQFF; cdr3_nt: TGTGCCAGCAGCCCCGTGGCGGGAGCTCGGAATGAGCAGTTCTTC
j_call: TRBJ2-2; clone_size: once; v_call: TRBV11-3; d_call: TRBD1; cdr3_aa: CASSVGTGAAGELFF; cdr3_nt: TGTGCCAGCAGCGTCGGGACAGGGGCGGCCGGGGAGCTGTTTTTT
j_call: TRBJ1-4; clone_size: NA; v_call: TRBV28; d_call: TRBD1; cdr3_aa: CASSSYTDRAGEKLFF; cdr3_nt: TGTGCCAGTAGTTCCTATACCGACAGGGCTGGGGAAAAACTGTTTTTT
j_call: TRBJ2-7; clone_size: few; v_call: TRBV5-4; d_call: NA; cdr3_aa: CASSLEPGYYEQYF; cdr3_nt: TGTGCCAGCAGCTTGGAGCCAGGCTACTACGAGCAGTACTTC
j_call: TRBJ1-5; clone_size: NA; v_call: TRBV19; d_call: TRBD1; cdr3_aa: CASRDRVNQPQHF; cdr3_nt: TGTGCCAGCCGGGACAGGGTCAATCAGCCCCAGCATTTT
j_call: TRBJ2-2; clone_size: NA; v_call: TRBV6-4; d_call: TRBD2; cdr3_aa: CASSPLAGTELFF; cdr3_nt: TGTGCCAGCAGTCCGCTAGCGGGAACGGAGCTGTTTTTT
j_call: TRBJ2-1; clone_size: NA; v_call: TRBV5-5; d_call: TRBD2; cdr3_aa: CASRGEGSYNEQFF; cdr3_nt: TGTGCCAGCAGGGGGGAGGGATCCTACAATGAGCAGTTCTTC
j_call: TRBJ2-2; clone_size: NA; v_call: TRBV2; d_call: TRBD1; cdr3_aa: CASSKLGTGGNTGELFF; cdr3_nt: TGTGCCAGCTCAAAACTGGGGACAGGGGGAAACACCGGGGAGCTGTTTTTT
j_call: TRBJ1-6; clone_size: NA; v_call: TRBV27; d_call: NA; cdr3_aa: CASRSSYNSPLHF; cdr3_nt: TGTGCCAGCCGGAGCTCCTATAATTCACCCCTCCACTTT
j_call: TRBJ1-6; clone_size: few; v_call: TRBV27; d_call: NA; cdr3_aa: CASTGREYNSPLHF; cdr3_nt: TGTGCCAGCACGGGCCGGGAATATAATTCACCCCTCCACTTT
j_call: TRBJ1-4; clone_size: NA; v_call: TRBV2; d_call: TRBD1; cdr3_aa: CANADRDEKLFF; cdr3_nt: TGTGCCAATGCGGACAGGGATGAAAAACTGTTTTTT
j_call: TRBJ1-1; clone_size: NA; v_call: TRBV29-1; d_call: NA; cdr3_aa: CSVNRGGSDTEAFF; cdr3_nt: TGCAGCGTGAATCGGGGGGGCTCGGACACTGAAGCTTTCTTT
j_call: TRBJ1-5; clone_size: NA; v_call: TRBV18; d_call: NA; cdr3_aa: CASSPTGLGNQPQHF; cdr3_nt: TGTGCCAGCTCACCAACAGGCTTGGGCAATCAGCCCCAGCATTTT
j_call: TRBJ1-2; clone_size: NA; v_call: TRBV9; d_call: NA; cdr3_aa: CASSTRTQGFSGYTF; cdr3_nt: TGTGCCAGCAGCACCCGGACCCAGGGGTTTTCTGGCTACACCTTC
j_call: TRBJ1-4; clone_size: NA; v_call: TRBV27; d_call: NA; cdr3_aa: CASSLSTWGSKLFF; cdr3_nt: TGTGCCAGCAGTTTATCAACTTGGGGCAGCAAACTGTTTTTT
j_call: TRBJ1-2; clone_size: NA; v_call: TRBV28; d_call: TRBD1; cdr3_aa: CASSLSGQYYGYTF; cdr3_nt: TGTGCCAGCAGTTTATCGGGACAGTACTATGGCTACACCTTC
j_call: TRBJ1-2; clone_size: few; v_call: TRBV5-6; d_call: NA; cdr3_aa: CASSIRASGNYGYTF; cdr3_nt: TGTGCCAGCAGCATCCGGGCCTCGGGAAACTATGGCTACACCTTC